Shown below are 26 T cell receptor beta chains from a single sample sequenced in a study of blood T cell repertoires in COVID-19. The protocol was immunoSEQ multiplex PCR, while the TCRdb copy is restricted to in-frame clones and leaves out a portion. The repertoire holds 400,000 to 550,000 clones, 70% to 90% seen once, with nearly 2% in the top ten. Sequencing was performed on PBMCs or T cells enriched from blood (not recorded which). All receptors come from a woman under 30 with acute COVID-19.

This clone was counted only a few times. V is TRBV5-1 and J is TRBJ1-4; 7 nucleotides align to TRBD1. The CDR3 spans 14 residues. V shed 6 bases and J 6 bases; nucleotides not matched to a gene: 8. Per the germline V gene, CDR1 is SGHRS and CDR2 is YFSETQ. The CDR3 coding sequence is TGCGCCAGCACTACCGGGACAGCGGATGAAAAACTGTTTTTT. Its protein product is CASTTGTADEKLFF.

This sequence joins TRBV7-9 and TRBJ2-1, with 11 bases matching TRBD2. J lost 10 bases, V lost 5 bases, and 16 bases had no gene match. CDR3 length: 17 residues. Germline CDR1 and CDR2: SEHNR and FQNEAQ (reference sequence). CDR3 bases: TGTGCCAGCAGCCCGAATGTCTTTAGCGGGAGGGCCGGGGAGCAGTTCTTC. The encoded protein is CASSPNVFSGRAGEQFF.

V and J are TRBV7-2 and TRBJ2-1; D not resolved. V lost 1 base to trimming and J lost 4 bases, with 8 bases between them. The CDR3 loop spans 14 amino acids. Looked up from germline, CDR1 is SGHTA and CDR2 is FQGNSA. CDR3 amino acids: CASSLGGSYNEQFF. The CDR3 nucleotides are TGTGCCAGCAGCTTAGGCGGTAGTTACAATGAGCAGTTCTTC.

The rearrangement uses TRBV6-5 and TRBJ1-3; D may be TRBD1 (5 bases). V lost 5 bases and J 3 bases, leaving 11 bases between the germline ends. The CDR3 runs 14 residues. Germline CDR1 reads MNHEY; CDR2 reads SVGAGI. The CDR3 DNA follows: TGTGCCAGCAGTCAGGGTAATAGTGGAAACACCATATATTTT. Protein product: CASSQGNSGNTIYF.

The chain combines TRBV5-1 with TRBJ1-1, with D tentatively TRBD1 (6 bases). The V end was cut by 5 bases, the J end by 1 base, with 12 bases between. This CDR3 spans 14 amino acids. Germline CDR1 reads SGHRS; CDR2 reads YFSETQ. CDR3 sequence (DNA): TGCGCCAGCAGTATCGGACAGTCGAACACTGAAGCTTTCTTT. It codes for CASSIGQSNTEAFF.

The V and J genes are TRBV7-2 and TRBJ2-1; 9 positions agree with TRBD2. The junction had 9 bases not matched to a gene; V was cut back by 3 bases and J by 0 bases. The CDR3 has 18 amino acids. Germline CDR1 is SGHTA and CDR2 is FQGNSA. CDR3 region: CASSLRGLAPSSYNEQFF. CDR3 DNA sequence: TGTGCCAGCAGCTTGAGGGGACTAGCCCCTAGCTCCTACAATGAGCAGTTCTTC.

V is TRBV9 and J is TRBJ1-1; 9 bases agree with TRBD1. J gave up 6 bases and V 3 bases, and 12 bases lay outside the gene matches. The CDR3 consists of 16 residues. Germline assignment: CDR1 SGDLS and CDR2 YYNGEE. This chain's CDR3 is CASSELKSGQGSEAFF. In DNA, the CDR3 is TGTGCCAGCAGCGAGCTTAAATCGGGACAGGGATCTGAAGCTTTCTTT.

This chain connects TRBV7-9 to TRBJ2-5; TRBD2 might be the D (7 bases). There are 13 residues in the CDR3. CDR1 and CDR2 from the germline V gene are SEHNR and FQNEAQ (reference sequence). V lost 6 bases and J lost 4, with 12 bases in between. CDR3 in DNA: TGTGCCAGCAGACAGGGAGGGGCAGAGACCCAGTACTTC. Protein: CASRQGGAETQYF.

V and J are TRBV29-1 and TRBJ1-2; 7 bases agree with TRBD1. Germline loops: CDR1 SQVTM, CDR2 ANQGSEA. Trimming cost V 1 base and J 5 bases; bases outside gene matches: 4. This CDR3 spans 13 amino acids. Written as DNA, the CDR3 is TGCAGCGTTGAAGGGGTCAGGGGGTATGGCTACACCTTC. It translates to CSVEGVRGYGYTF.

This sequence joins TRBV5-1 and TRBJ1-1, with D uncertain. There are 13 residues in the CDR3. The V and J ends lost 4 bases and 0 bases respectively, with 7 bases between them. Per germline, CDR1 SGHRS and CDR2 YFSETQ. The CDR3: CASSTGLNTEAFF. The CDR3 DNA follows: TGCGCCAGCAGCACCGGGTTGAACACTGAAGCTTTCTTT.

The rearrangement uses TRBV7-9 and TRBJ2-7; the match to TRBD2 covers 12 bases. V lost 5 bases and J lost 7; bases outside the gene matches: 9. The germline V gene has CDR1 SEHNR and CDR2 FQNEAQ (reference sequence). The CDR3 has 15 amino acids. Here the CDR3 DNA reads TGTGCCAGCAGCCCAGGACTAGCGGGATCGGGGGAGCAGTACTTC. Encoded protein: CASSPGLAGSGEQYF.

Points on this clone: The junction differs from germline at one of its ends, possibly a read error. This chain connects TRBV10-3 to TRBJ1-1; tentative D call: TRBD1 (5 bases). Germline CDR1 ENHRY, CDR2 SYGVKD. This CDR3 is built from 12 residues. This chain's CDR3 is CAISEQAFEPFF. The DNA of the CDR3 is TGTGCCATCAGTGAACAGGCGTTTGAACCTTTCTTT.

The chain carries TRBV29-1 and TRBJ2-3; 9 bases are shared with TRBD1. The CDR3 runs to 15 residues. The J segment lost 2 bases and the V segment lost 1 base, leaving 4 bases of the junction unmatched. CDR1 and CDR2 from the germline V gene are SQVTM and ANQGSEA. The CDR3, as DNA: TGCAGCGTTGAAGGGACAGGGGACCACACAGATACGCAGTATTTT. Translating it yields CSVEGTGDHTDTQYF.

The chain is built from TRBV15 and TRBJ1-5; D gene uncertain. CDR3 length equals 14 residues. V was shortened by 0 bases and J by 0 bases, with 3 bases between the two germline ends. CDR1 is LNHNV, CDR2 YYDKDF, per germline (reference sequence). The CDR3 region has the DNA TGTGCCACCAGCAGAGAGTATAGCAATCAGCCCCAGCATTTT. Translating it yields CATSREYSNQPQHF.

The genes are TRBV29-1 and TRBJ2-1, with TRBD2 identical over 11 bases. The CDR3 length is 20 residues. V trimming: 1 base; J trimming: 2 bases; junction bases outside the gene matches: 16. Germline loops: CDR1 SQVTM, CDR2 ANQGSEA. CDR3 in amino acids: CSVEVRPPSGRLRAYNEQFF. The CDR3, as DNA: TGCAGCGTTGAAGTCCGACCTCCTAGCGGGAGGTTGAGGGCCTACAATGAGCAGTTCTTC.

The rearrangement joins TRBV5-8 to TRBJ2-3; 7 bases line up with TRBD2. The CDR3 contains 15 residues. Germline V lookup: CDR1 SGHTS, CDR2 YDEGEE. V was pared by 3 bases and J by 2 bases, with 6 bases of the junction left unmatched. CDR3: CASSSGLDDTDTQYF. The CDR3 nucleotides read TGTGCCAGCAGCTCCGGACTAGACGACACAGATACGCAGTATTTT.

V is TRBV5-5 and J is TRBJ1-2, with a weak D call TRBD1 (6 bases). Trimming stripped 6 bases from V and 4 bases from J, with 22 bases between. Looked up from germline, CDR1 is SGHKS and CDR2 is YYEKEE (reference sequence). The CDR3 runs to 16 residues. CDR3 coding DNA: TGTGCCAGCACCCACCCCCCTTTCAGGGGCAGCTATGGCTACACCTTC. Its protein is CASTHPPFRGSYGYTF.

This clone was seen a handful of times. The chain employs TRBV10-1 and TRBJ1-2; D is unresolved. The V gene lost 3 bases and the J gene lost 7 bases, with 9 bases spanning the gap. The CDR3 has 12 residues. Germline CDR1 and CDR2: WNHNN and SYGVQD (reference sequence). The CDR3 loop is CASSDDGFGYTF. The CDR3 DNA is TGCGCCAGCAGTGACGACGGGTTTGGCTACACCTTC.

The chain couples TRBV2 to TRBJ2-3, with D perhaps TRBD1 (5 bases). The V gene lost 6 bases and the J gene lost 1 base, with 8 bases spanning the gap. There are 13 residues in the CDR3. Germline V lookup: CDR1 SNHLY, CDR2 FYNNEI. The CDR3 here is CASSQGGTDTQYF. Here the CDR3 DNA reads TGTGCCAGCAGCCAGGGTGGCACAGATACGCAGTATTTT. The full variable domain, rest sourced from reference TRBV2 and TRBJ2-3, is EPEVTQTPSHQVTQMGQEVILRCVPISNHLYFYWYRQILGQKVEFLVSFYNNEISEKSEIFDDQFSVERPDGSNFTLKIRSTKLEDSAMYFCASSQGGTDTQYFGPGTRLTVL.

The V call is TRBV9, the J call TRBJ1-5, with no clear D. The CDR3 consists of 13 residues. The V gene's germline CDR1 is SGDLS and CDR2 YYNGEE. The V end lost 2 bases, the J end lost 0 bases, and 3 bases lay between the germline ends. The CDR3 DNA reads TGTGCCAGCAGCGTCCGTAGCAATCAGCCCCAGCATTTT. It specifies CASSVRSNQPQHF.

The gene calls are TRBV12-1 and TRBJ1-1. TRBV12-1 is marked as a pseudogene. CDR3 size: 14 residues. The chain's CDR3 is CASSLARVNTEAFF. CDR3 nucleotides: TGTGCCAGCAGCTTAGCACGGGTGAACACTGAAGCTTTCTTT.

The chain uses TRBV9 and TRBJ1-1, with a tentative D call TRBD1 (5 bases). The ends were cut back, 1 base at V and 6 bases at J, with 16 bases in the middle. The CDR3 sequence is 15 residues long. Germline values: CDR1 SGDLS, CDR2 YYNGEE. The CDR3 nucleotides read TGTGCCAGCAGCGTAATGGGGACTGTGAGAGCTGAAGCTTTCTTT. Translation: CASSVMGTVRAEAFF.

This chain connects TRBV10-3 to TRBJ2-5; maybe TRBD2 (6 bases). Trimming shortened V by 10 bases and J by 0 bases, and 18 bases separated the two germline ends. Germline-derived CDR1 and CDR2 are ENHRY and SYGVKD. This CDR3 has 15 amino acids. The CDR3 bases are TGTGCCAGTGTGGGGGATGGAGGGAACCAAGAGACCCAGTACTTC. It specifies CASVGDGGNQETQYF.

The chain uses TRBV6-5 and TRBJ1-6; a possible D gene is TRBD1 (5 bases). The length of the CDR3 is 11 residues. Trimming removed 10 bases from V and 13 bases from J, with 14 bases in between. CDR1 is MNHEY, CDR2 SVGAGI, per germline. CDR3 in amino acids: CANDSRVPLHF. The DNA for the CDR3 is TGTGCCAACGACAGCCGGGTCCCCCTCCACTTT.

This clone appeared once. CDR3 protein: CASSHDRDNQPQHF. In DNA form, the CDR3 reads TGTGCCAGCAGCCACGACAGGGACAATCAGCCCCAGCATTTT. The chain employs TRBV3-1 (or the pseudogene TRBV3-2) and TRBJ1-5; 7 positions agree with TRBD1. Per the germline V gene, CDR1 is LGHDT and CDR2 is YNNKEL (reference sequence). J lost 3 bases, V lost 3 bases, and 2 bases had no gene match. The CDR3 is 14 residues long.

A note on this clone: At the DNA level, this CDR3 is encoded by other sequences in the same sample as well. The genes are TRBV27 and TRBJ2-5; D remains unclear. This CDR3 is 13 amino acids long. The germline V and J ends were trimmed by 0 bases and 5 bases, with 7 bases remaining between them. The germline gives CDR1 MNHEY, CDR2 SMNVEV (reference sequence). The chain's CDR3 is CASSLSRRETQYF. CDR3 nucleotide sequence: TGTGCCAGCAGTTTATCCCGGCGGGAGACCCAGTACTTC.